This is a list of T cell receptor beta chains from one sample in a study of cytomegalovirus exposure and HLA in healthy donors. The repertoire was sequenced with immunoSEQ multiplex PCR; TCRdb's copy has only in-frame clones and lacks some. The sample records tens of thousands of clones, 90% to 95% being singletons. Sequences were obtained from PBMCs. These receptors all come from a man between 18 and 35 years old in good health and CMV-seronegative. Both conserved end residues are part of each CDR3. A D gene is named only where the DNA matches it firmly. Rows may omit the clone size; those that give it use once, few, many or a size class.

>TRBJ1-1|TRBV7-8|-|-
TGTGCCAGCAGCTTCTTTAACACTGAAGCTTTCTTT
CASSFFNTEAFF
>TRBJ1-1|TRBV10-3|once|TRBD1
TGTGCCATCAGTTCGGACAGGGGGCGTTTTACTGAAGCTTTCTTT
CAISSDRGRFTEAFF
>TRBJ2-6|TRBV11-3|-|TRBD1
TGTGCCAGCAACCCCGGGACAGGGGCGATCTCTGGGGCCAACGTCCTGACTTTC
CASNPGTGAISGANVLTF
>TRBJ2-5|TRBV5-1|-|-
TGCGCCAGCAGCCGGGCGGGGCCGGCTGGGACCCAGTACTTC
CASSRAGPAGTQYF
>TRBJ2-5|TRBV13|-|-
TGTGCCAGCAGCTTAGGGCAGGGGCAGGGGGAGACCCAGTACTTC
CASSLGQGQGETQYF
>TRBJ2-7|TRBV7-9|-|TRBD2
TGTGCCAGCAGCCCGCCCCTACCTCCTAGCGGGGGCCCAACCTACGAGCAGTACTTC
CASSPPLPPSGGPTYEQYF
>TRBJ2-3|TRBV4-3|-|-
TGCGCCAGCAGCCAAGATCCCTCAGATACGCAGTATTTT
CASSQDPSDTQYF
>TRBJ1-2|TRBV2|-|TRBD1
TGTGCCAGCAGGGCGGACAGGGGGCCAAACTATGGCTACACCTTC
CASRADRGPNYGYTF
>TRBJ1-2|TRBV7-9|-|-
TGTGCCAGCAGCCTACCTTCGGGGGACTATGGCTACACCTTC
CASSLPSGDYGYTF
>TRBJ2-7|TRBV6-6|once|TRBD2
TGTGCCAGCACCCAATCTGGGAGGGGAGCCTACGAGCAGTACTTC
CASTQSGRGAYEQYF
>TRBJ2-1|TRBV7-3|-|TRBD1
TGTGCCAGCAGGGGACAGGGCAGCTCCTACAATGAGCAGTTCTTC
CASRGQGSSYNEQFF
>TRBJ2-5|TRBV21-1|-|-
TGTGCCAGCAGCCCCCCCGGGGCAGGGGAAGAGACCCAGTACTTC
CASSPPGAGEETQYF
>TRBJ2-4|TRBV7-3|-|-
TGTGCCAGCAGCCCGAGGAATACGGAAAACATTCAGTACTTC
CASSPRNTENIQYF
>TRBJ1-1|TRBV4-1|once|TRBD1
TGCGCCAGCAGCTCCTTACAGGGGTCGGGCACTGAAGCTTTCTTT
CASSSLQGSGTEAFF
>TRBJ2-1|TRBV5-1|-|-
TGCGCCAGCAGATCCCCCCGCAATGAGCAGTTCTTC
CASRSPRNEQFF
>TRBJ2-7|TRBV10-3|-|TRBD1
TGTGCCATCAGTGAGTCGAGAGACAGGGGGACCTACGAGCAGTACTTC
CAISESRDRGTYEQYF
>TRBJ1-2|TRBV11-2|once|TRBD1
TGTGCCAGCAGCTCCGCGACAGGGCGGCATGGCTACACCTTC
CASSSATGRHGYTF
>TRBJ2-3|TRBV6-4|-|TRBD2
TGTGCCAGCAGTGACTCAGCGGGAAGCACAGATACGCAGTATTTT
CASSDSAGSTDTQYF
>TRBJ2-1|TRBV5-6|-|TRBD1
TGTGCCAGCAGCCTAATCGGGACAGGGAGGTATGAGCAGTTCTTC
CASSLIGTGRYEQFF
>TRBJ1-2|TRBV7-8|-|-
TGTGCCAGCACTAGCGGGAGCCCTTATGGCTACACCTTC
CASTSGSPYGYTF
>TRBJ2-3|TRBV5-1|-|TRBD1
TGCGCCAGCAGCACCGACAGGGTAGTGGTAGATACGCAGTATTTT
CASSTDRVVVDTQYF
>TRBJ2-2|TRBV5-1|once|-
TGCGCCAGCAGGGAGGCCGGGGAGCTGTTTTTT
CASREAGELFF
>TRBJ1-1|TRBV7-8|-|-
TGTGCCAGCAGCGTCGGGACACCTGAAGCTTTCTTT
CASSVGTPEAFF
>TRBJ2-6|TRBV29-1|once|-
TGCAGCGTCTACCTAAACTCTGGGGCCAACGTCCTGACTTTC
CSVYLNSGANVLTF
>TRBJ2-7|TRBV19|-|-
TGTGCCAGTAGTATAGTATCCGGACTCGGGATCTACGAGCAGTACTTC
CASSIVSGLGIYEQYF
>TRBJ2-3|TRBV7-6|-|-
TGTGCCAGCAGCGTTATTCTAACGGGGTCCACAGATACGCAGTATTTT
CASSVILTGSTDTQYF
>TRBJ1-5|TRBV28|-|TRBD1
TGTGCCAGCGCCTTCGGACAGGGCCATCAGCCCCAGCATTTT
CASAFGQGHQPQHF
>TRBJ1-2|TRBV27|-|TRBD1
TGTGCCAGCAGTTCTGGACAGGGGGCGGCCCGTGGTGGCTACACCTTC
CASSSGQGAARGGYTF
>TRBJ1-5|TRBV6-1|-|-
TGTGCCAGCAGTGAAGCGACGCGGGGCTTAGGCAATCAGCCCCAGCATTTT
CASSEATRGLGNQPQHF
>TRBJ2-5|TRBV4-2|-|TRBD2
TGTGCCAGCAGCCAAGAGGACTGGGGGAGGGGGACCCAGTACTTC
CASSQEDWGRGTQYF
>TRBJ2-1|TRBV5-4|-|-
TGTGCCGCGAGAATCGGGATAAACCAAGACGAGTTCTTC
CAARIGINQDEFF
>TRBJ1-6|TRBV12-5|few|-
TGTGCTAGTGGTTTTCCCGATTCACCCCTCCACTTT
CASGFPDSPLHF
>TRBJ1-3|TRBV9|-|-
TGTGCCAGCAGCGCCCGGGGTGGGGGAAACACCATATATTTT
CASSARGGGNTIYF
>TRBJ1-1|TRBV7-2|-|-
TGTGCCAGCAGCCCACTCGAGGAGGGGTTGAACACTGAAGCTTTCTTT
CASSPLEEGLNTEAFF
>TRBJ1-2|TRBV7-8|-|-
TGTGCCAGCAGCTTAGGGGCAACTAACTATGGCTACACCTTC
CASSLGATNYGYTF
>TRBJ2-1|TRBV25-1|-|-
TGTGCCAGCAGTGATGAAAGACGGAGGGGAACCTACAATGAGCAGTTCTTC
CASSDERRRGTYNEQFF
>TRBJ2-1|TRBV7-9|once|TRBD1
TGTGCCAGCAGCTTCCAGAGACAGGGGGCAAGGAATGAGCAGTTCTTC
CASSFQRQGARNEQFF
>TRBJ1-2|TRBV7-9|once|TRBD1
TGTGCCACCACCGGGACAGGGGGTGGCTACACCTTC
CATTGTGGGYTF
>TRBJ2-7|TRBV18|-|-
TGTGCCAGCTCATCAGCGGTCTCCTACGAGCAGTACTTC
CASSSAVSYEQYF